This TCR beta chain was profiled in a study of blood T cell repertoires in COVID-19. About the study: COVID-19 samples from acute and convalescent phases originated in the United States, Italy and Spain. Sources were T cells, B-cell-depleted T cells, or PBMCs; the material itself was cDNA or gDNA.

Germline values: CDR1 SQVTM, CDR2 ANQGSEA. The V segment lost 6 bases and the J segment 8 bases; nucleotides outside the gene matches: 16. This CDR3 region has 15 residues. Authors' processing steps: Amplification of reference gene primers was used by the study to estimate nucleated cell counts. TCRdb's table, derived via immunoSEQ multiplex PCR, lists solely in-frame clones and lacks some. V and J calls and clone size come straight from that table; D and trimming were deduced from the DNA. The sample has 55,000 to 65,000 clones, about 86% seen once. This sequence was found in a man in his sixties with acute or convalescent COVID-19. Material: peripheral blood. The chain combines TRBV29-1 with TRBJ1-2; TRBD1 aligns across 9 bases. CDR3 loop: CSVQRDRALFSGYTF. The CDR3 coding sequence is TGCAGCGTGCAAAGGGACAGGGCTTTGTTTAGCGGCTACACCTTC.